This T cell receptor beta chain derives from a study of T cell responses to AZD1222 COVID-19 vaccine. The study, taken as a whole, reports: White British ancestry dominated among donors, who included more females, and clonal diversity was possibly underestimated.

Method: immunoSEQ multiplex PCR; TCRdb's copy keeps in-frame clones and lacks some. The data show fewer than 200,000 clones, with around 94% seen just once and 1% to 1.5% held by the top ten. A word on this clone: What it binds is not known.

The sequenced sample was peripheral blood, obtained on day 0 of AZD1222 vaccination. The clonotype originates from an adult in good health.

The CDR3 sequence: CASSGGGYTF. The DNA of the CDR3 is TGTGCCAGCAGTGGAGGTGGCTACACCTTC. This chain links TRBV2 with TRBJ1-2; D is unclear. Per germline, CDR1 SNHLY and CDR2 FYNNEI. The CDR3 totals 10 residues. Trimming stripped 4 bases from V and 7 bases from J, with 4 bases between. Full variable domain (outside the CDR3, taken from reference TRBV2 and TRBJ1-2): EPEVTQTPSHQVTQMGQEVILRCVPISNHLYFYWYRQILGQKVEFLVSFYNNEISEKSEIFDDQFSVERPDGSNFTLKIRSTKLEDSAMYFCASSGGGYTFGSGTRLTVV.